This T cell receptor beta chain was recorded in a study of blood T cells in healthy people across ages. For the second PCR, which ran for about 7 to 11 cycles, a sample-barcoded 5' primer and a J-beta primer mix were used. TCRdb passed the 5' RACE reads through MiXCR, listing each CDR3 protein once. The sample lists 800,000 or so distinct CDR3 sequences, around a quarter seen once, with around 3.6% in the top ten. These sequences were also reported in another study, on T cells of mothers and their children. In that study: When mothers and children were related, their normalized repertoire overlap, which was always slightly higher, did not differ significantly from that of unrelated pairs.

This sequence was found in a boy aged 10-17 years in good health. The sample consisted of blood.

The CDR3 DNA reads TGTGCCAGCAGTTACTCCCCGGGAGCCTTCTCCTACGAGCAGTACTTC. It yields the protein CASSYSPGAFSYEQYF. This rearrangement joins TRBV6-6 to TRBJ2-7, with D possibly TRBD2 on 6 matching bases. The germline V gene encodes CDR1 MNHNY and CDR2 SVGAGI (reference sequence). V was pared by 0 bases and J by 0 bases, with 12 bases between. The CDR3 extends over 16 amino acids.